This T cell receptor beta chain was sequenced for a study of OX40 agonist ivuxolimab in advanced cancers. The CDR3 runs 15 residues. The V end lost 4 bases, the J end lost 5 bases, and 17 bases lay between the germline ends. Looked up from germline, CDR1 is SGHRS and CDR2 is YFSETQ. Only in-frame clones appear in the TCRdb table, and some are missing; sequencing was by immunoSEQ multiplex PCR. This repertoire shows around 59,000 clones, around nine tenths found once; its top ten account for around 1%. Collection of blood occurred at baseline, at cycle 4 day 1, and at cycle 7 day 1. This clone was observed a handful of times.

The source was CD4+ or CD8+ T cells sorted from blood, collected in a trial of the OX40 agonist ivuxolimab. This clonotype was obtained from an adult with an advanced solid tumor such as melanoma, head and neck, liver or kidney cancer. The chain recombines TRBV5-1 with TRBJ2-3; D is perhaps TRBD1 (6 bases). CDR3 sequence (DNA): TGCGCCAGCAGCCTCCTCCAGGGGACGGGAGATACGCAGTATTTT. As protein: CASSLLQGTGDTQYF.